The 5 T cell receptor beta chains below all came from one sample that was sequenced in a study of tissue T cells after allogeneic stem cell transplantation. Documented time point: mouse harvest day 7 after allogeneic transplant. Tail vein injection delivered 10^7 T-cell-depleted bone marrow cells and 10^6 splenic CD5+ T cells. Repertoires were generated with immunoSEQ multiplex PCR, while TCRdb's copy carries only in-frame clones and drops some. The table has under 3,000 clones, approximately 52% seen once. The sample was spleen. The receptors shown here come from a female BALB/c mouse given C57BL/6 T cells with graft-versus-host disease after an allogeneic hematopoietic cell transplant.

This clone was observed once. Each gene name is a mouse one. The CDR3 extends 1 residue past the end of the read, so its final part is completed from the germline J gene. The chain combines TRBV3 with TRBJ1-1; 10 bases are a match to TRBD1. The germline gives CDR1 SNHLY, CDR2 FYNGKV (reference sequence). V dropped 5 bases and J dropped 8; count of bases not matched to a gene: 5. The CDR3 has 13 residues. This CDR3 is CASSLPGQGEVFF. The sequenced CDR3 bases are TGTGCCAGCAGCCTCCCGGGACAGGGGGAAGTCTTC.

With respect to this clone: Gene names denote mouse genes. The CDR3 extends 1 residue past the end of the read, so its final part is completed from the germline J gene. V and J are TRBV1 and TRBJ2-1; 7 bases map to TRBD2. After removal of 0 bases from V and 6 bases from J, the junction contained 5 bases not matched to a gene. The CDR3 is made up of 15 amino acids. CDR1 is NSQYPW, CDR2 LRSPGD, per germline (reference sequence). The CDR3 DNA, read in part, is TGCACCTGCAGTGCAGATTCCTGGGGGATTGCTGAGCAGTTC. This sequence encodes CTCSADSWGIAEQF. The full CDR3 protein reads CTCSADSWGIAEQFF.

This clone has a handful of counts. Mouse gene names and germline throughout. The sequence runs out 1 residue before the end of the CDR3; the remainder is reconstructed from the germline J gene. The rearrangement uses TRBV4 and TRBJ2-7; 12 bases map to TRBD1. J lost 6 bases, V lost 5 bases, and 5 bases had no gene match. Germline V CDR1 and CDR2: LGHDT, YNNKQL (reference sequence). The CDR3 totals 14 residues. The CDR3 bases that were read are TGTGCCAGCAGCGACCGGGACAGGGGGCTTGAACAGTAC. Translating gives CASSDRDRGLEQY. The full-length CDR3 reads as CASSDRDRGLEQYF.

As for this clone: The germline and genes are mouse ones. The read ends 1 residue before the CDR3 terminus; that terminus is restored from the germline J gene. The rearrangement uses TRBV3 and TRBJ1-4; 7 nucleotides align to TRBD1. This CDR3 has 14 amino acids. CDR1 is SNHLY, CDR2 FYNGKV, per germline (reference sequence). V was clipped by 4 bases and J by 4 bases; unmatched bases: 3. CDR3 sequence reads: CASSSGTDNERLFF. CDR3 DNA (partial): TGTGCCAGCAGCTCCGGGACAGACAACGAAAGATTATTT.

With respect to this clone: Mouse gene names and germline throughout. The read finishes 1 residue shy of the CDR3 end, and the germline J gene is used to complete it. The V gene is TRBV5, the J gene TRBJ1-4, with 8 nucleotides matching TRBD1. The CDR3 runs to 14 residues. The junction had 1 base not matched to a gene; V was cut back by 1 base and J by 6 bases. CDR1 and CDR2 from the germline V gene are LGHNA and YNLKQL (reference sequence). Incomplete CDR3 DNA: TGTGCCAGCAGCCAAGGACAGGGGCACGAAAGATTATTT. It encodes CASSQGQGHERLF. The whole CDR3 reads CASSQGQGHERLFF.